This TCR beta chain was captured by sequencing in a study of cytomegalovirus exposure and HLA in healthy donors. Study-wide results and caveats: Most sequenced TCRs were rare (though some public TCRs occurred in many donors).

As for this clone: What it binds is not known.

With 60 Vbeta and 13 Jbeta primers, the PCR was carried out. Sequencing used immunoSEQ multiplex PCR; TCRdb keeps in-frame clones, though not all of them. The sample has 95,000 to 150,000 clones, about 80% seen once; the top ten hold around 9.1%. This receptor was taken from a woman in her fifties or sixties in good health and CMV-seropositive. Sequencing input: PBMCs.

The CDR3 here is CASSSRDRVGYGYTF. As DNA, the CDR3 is TGTGCCAGCAGTTCCCGGGACAGGGTGGGCTATGGCTACACCTTC. This sequence joins TRBV6-6 and TRBJ1-2; the match to TRBD1 covers 9 bases. The CDR3 extends over 15 amino acids. V gave up 4 bases and J gave up 4 bases; unmatched junction bases: 7. Germline V lookup: CDR1 MNHNY, CDR2 SVGAGI (reference sequence).